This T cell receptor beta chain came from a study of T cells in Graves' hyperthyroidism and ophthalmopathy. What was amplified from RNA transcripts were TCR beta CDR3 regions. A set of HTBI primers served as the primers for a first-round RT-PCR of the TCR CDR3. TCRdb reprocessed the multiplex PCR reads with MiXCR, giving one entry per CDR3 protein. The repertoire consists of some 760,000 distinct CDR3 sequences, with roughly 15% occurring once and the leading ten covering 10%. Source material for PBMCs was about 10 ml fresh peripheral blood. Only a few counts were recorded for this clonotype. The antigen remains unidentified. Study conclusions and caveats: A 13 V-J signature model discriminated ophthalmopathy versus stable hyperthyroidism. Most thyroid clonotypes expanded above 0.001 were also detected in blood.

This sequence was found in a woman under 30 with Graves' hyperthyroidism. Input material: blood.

DNA for the CDR3: TGCGCCAGCAGCCTGACAACTCCCCCGGGACTAGCGTACTTC. Encoded protein: CASSLTTPPGLAYF. The genes are TRBV5-1 and TRBJ2-7; 9 bases fit TRBD2. This CDR3 region has 14 residues. CDR1 and CDR2 (germline): SGHRS, YFSETQ. J gave up 12 bases and V 4 bases, and 14 bases lay outside the gene matches.